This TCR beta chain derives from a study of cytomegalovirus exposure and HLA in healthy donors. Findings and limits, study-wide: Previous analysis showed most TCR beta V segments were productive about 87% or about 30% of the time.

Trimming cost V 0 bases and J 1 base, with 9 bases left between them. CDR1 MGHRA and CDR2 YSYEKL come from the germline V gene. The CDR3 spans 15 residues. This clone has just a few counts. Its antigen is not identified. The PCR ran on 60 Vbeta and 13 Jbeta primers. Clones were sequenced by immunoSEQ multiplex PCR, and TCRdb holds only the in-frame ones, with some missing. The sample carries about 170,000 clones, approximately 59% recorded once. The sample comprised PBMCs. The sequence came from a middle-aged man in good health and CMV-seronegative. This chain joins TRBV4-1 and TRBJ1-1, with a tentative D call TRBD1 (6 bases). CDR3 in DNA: TGCGCCAGCAGCCAAGATACAGGGTGGAACACTGAAGCTTTCTTT. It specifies CASSQDTGWNTEAFF.